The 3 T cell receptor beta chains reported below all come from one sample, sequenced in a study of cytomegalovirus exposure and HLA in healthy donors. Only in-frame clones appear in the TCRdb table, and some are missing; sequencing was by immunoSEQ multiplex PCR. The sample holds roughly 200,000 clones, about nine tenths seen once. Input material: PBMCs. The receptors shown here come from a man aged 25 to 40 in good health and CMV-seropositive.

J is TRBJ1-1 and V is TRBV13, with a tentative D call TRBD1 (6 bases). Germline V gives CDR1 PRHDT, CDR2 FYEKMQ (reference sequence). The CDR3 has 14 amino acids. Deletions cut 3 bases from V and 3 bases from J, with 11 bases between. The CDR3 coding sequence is TGTGCCAGCAGCTTCAAAGGGGGTGACACTGAAGCTTTCTTT. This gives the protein CASSFKGGDTEAFF.

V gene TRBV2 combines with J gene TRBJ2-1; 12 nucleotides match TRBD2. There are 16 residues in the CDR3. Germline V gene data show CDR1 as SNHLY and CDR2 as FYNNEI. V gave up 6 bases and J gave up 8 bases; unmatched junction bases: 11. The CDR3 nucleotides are TGTGCCAGCAGCCTCGGGGAGGCTAGCGGGAGGGATGAGCAGTTCTTC. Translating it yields CASSLGEASGRDEQFF.

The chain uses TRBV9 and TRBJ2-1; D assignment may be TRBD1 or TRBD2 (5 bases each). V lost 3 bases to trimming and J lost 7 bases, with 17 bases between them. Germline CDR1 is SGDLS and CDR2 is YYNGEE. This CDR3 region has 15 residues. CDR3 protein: CASSGWGSDQNEQFF. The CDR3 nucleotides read TGTGCCAGCAGCGGTTGGGGGAGCGATCAGAATGAGCAGTTCTTC.